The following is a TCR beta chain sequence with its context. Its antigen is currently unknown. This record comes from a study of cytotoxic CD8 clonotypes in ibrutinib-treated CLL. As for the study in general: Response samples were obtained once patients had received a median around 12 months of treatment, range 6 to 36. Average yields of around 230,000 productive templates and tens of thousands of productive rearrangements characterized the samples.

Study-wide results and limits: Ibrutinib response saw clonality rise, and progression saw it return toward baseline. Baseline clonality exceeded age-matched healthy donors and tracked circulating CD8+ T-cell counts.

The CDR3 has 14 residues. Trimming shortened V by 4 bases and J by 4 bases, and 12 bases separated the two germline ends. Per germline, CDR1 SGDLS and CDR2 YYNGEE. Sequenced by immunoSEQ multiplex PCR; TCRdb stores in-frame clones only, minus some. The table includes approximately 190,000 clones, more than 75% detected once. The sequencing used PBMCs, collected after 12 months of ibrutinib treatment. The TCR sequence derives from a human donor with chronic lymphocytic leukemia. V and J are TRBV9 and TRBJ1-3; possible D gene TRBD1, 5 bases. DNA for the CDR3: TGTGCCAGCAGCCCAGGGAGTTTAGGAAACACCATATATTTT. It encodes CASSPGSLGNTIYF.